This is a list of T cell receptor beta chains from one sample in a study of blood T cell repertoires in COVID-19. Method: immunoSEQ multiplex PCR; TCRdb's copy keeps in-frame clones and lacks some. This table holds around 400,000 clones, about 89% found once. Sequencing was carried out using peripheral blood. Receptors were obtained from a woman aged 55 to 70 with COVID-19, enrolled during active disease. CDR3s include the opening cysteine and the closing phenylalanine or tryptophan. A D gene is named only where the DNA matches it firmly. A clone size is listed for some rows: how often the clone was seen (once, few, many), or a class if it is expanded.

d_gene | j_gene | abundance | v_gene | CDR3aa | CDR3nt
TRBD2 | TRBJ2-3 | . | TRBV19 | CASSIGGGPTDTQYF | TGTGCCAGTAGTATCGGGGGGGGGCCGACAGATACGCAGTATTTT
. | TRBJ2-7 | once | TRBV5-5 | CASSLATGSYEQYF | TGTGCCAGCAGCTTGGCCACAGGGTCCTACGAGCAGTACTTC
TRBD1 | TRBJ2-3 | . | TRBV19 | CASRPGQGHQDTQYF | TGTGCCAGTAGACCGGGACAGGGGCATCAAGATACGCAGTATTTT
. | TRBJ1-5 | few | TRBV19 | CASSIGAGISNQPQHF | TGTGCCAGTAGTATAGGGGCAGGGATAAGCAATCAGCCCCAGCATTTT
TRBD2 | TRBJ2-3 | . | TRBV3-1/TRBV3-2 | CASSQVASGGKYTQYF | TGTGCCAGCAGCCAAGTGGCTAGCGGGGGGAAGTATACGCAGTATTTT
. | TRBJ2-7 | . | TRBV27 | CASSFDSSYEQYF | TGTGCCAGCAGTTTCGATAGTTCCTACGAGCAGTACTTC
. | TRBJ1-2 | . | TRBV3-1/TRBV3-2 | CASSQGQRKNYGYTF | TGTGCCAGCAGCCAAGGACAGAGAAAAAACTATGGCTACACCTTC
. | TRBJ2-2 | . | TRBV2 | CASSASGPNTGELFF | TGTGCCAGCAGTGCATCAGGGCCGAACACCGGGGAGCTGTTTTTT
. | TRBJ1-6 | once | TRBV15 | CATSRPTGYSPLHF | TGTGCCACCAGCAGACCTACAGGGTATTCACCCCTCCACTTT
. | TRBJ1-6 | . | TRBV6-5 | CASSYSRWGESPLHF | TGTGCCAGCAGTTACTCGAGATGGGGGGAGTCACCCCTCCACTTT
. | TRBJ2-6 | . | TRBV24-1 | CATSAASSGANVLTF | TGTGCCACCAGTGCAGCGAGCTCTGGGGCCAACGTCCTGACTTTC
TRBD1 | TRBJ1-4 | . | TRBV7-6 | CASSQGQAYEKLFF | TGTGCCAGCAGCCAAGGACAGGCTTATGAAAAACTGTTTTTT
. | TRBJ2-5 | . | TRBV10-3 | CAISESKTETQYF | TGTGCCATCAGTGAGTCGAAGACTGAGACCCAGTACTTC
. | TRBJ2-7 | . | TRBV6-6 | CASSAVREQYF | TGTGCCAGCAGTGCGGTGAGAGAGCAGTACTTC
. | TRBJ1-1 | . | TRBV2 | CASKLRGDGIEAFF | TGTGCCAGCAAACTCAGGGGAGACGGAATTGAAGCTTTCTTT
TRBD2 | TRBJ2-1 | . | TRBV5-6 | CASSFTSGDNEQFF | TGTGCCAGCAGCTTCACTAGCGGGGACAATGAGCAGTTCTTC
. | TRBJ1-6 | . | TRBV5-1 | CASSLDQTSAGSPLHF | TGCGCCAGCAGCTTGGACCAGACATCGGCGGGATCACCCCTCCACTTT
. | TRBJ1-3 | . | TRBV7-9 | CASSERQPRHSGNTIYF | TGTGCCAGCAGCGAACGACAGCCGAGACACTCTGGAAACACCATATATTTT
. | TRBJ1-2 | . | TRBV28 | CASSPEGVRGYTF | TGTGCCAGCAGTCCCGAGGGGGTACGAGGCTACACCTTC
TRBD1 | TRBJ2-6 | . | TRBV19 | CASRGTGISGANVLTF | TGTGCCAGTAGGGGGACAGGGATCTCTGGGGCCAACGTCCTGACTTTC
. | TRBJ2-3 | . | TRBV7-8 | CASSRPSRAAGALGDTQYF | TGTGCCAGCAGCCGACCATCGCGCGCGGCGGGGGCGCTGGGAGATACGCAGTATTTT
TRBD1 | TRBJ1-2 | once | TRBV19 | CASSKQAGGYYNYGYTF | TGTGCCAGTAGTAAACAGGCAGGGGGCTATTATAACTATGGCTACACCTTC
. | TRBJ1-2 | . | TRBV5-1 | CASSLAPGDYGYTF | TGCGCCAGCAGCTTGGCGCCAGGCGACTATGGCTACACCTTC
TRBD1 | TRBJ1-2 | . | TRBV5-6 | CASSLRTGGGYTF | TGTGCCAGCAGCTTGAGGACAGGGGGTGGCTACACCTTC
TRBD1 | TRBJ2-1 | . | TRBV5-6 | CASSSQGNRLQFF | TGTGCCAGCAGCTCACAGGGGAATCGGTTGCAGTTCTTC
TRBD1 | TRBJ1-2 | . | TRBV5-6 | CASSTGGSLANYGYTF | TGTGCCAGCAGTACAGGGGGCTCCTTAGCTAACTATGGCTACACCTTC
. | TRBJ2-7 | . | TRBV12-5 | CASGLVPISYEQYF | TGTGCTAGTGGTTTGGTACCAATCAGCTACGAGCAGTACTTC
TRBD1 | TRBJ2-7 | . | TRBV6-5 | CATPGTGFYEQYF | TGTGCCACCCCCGGGACAGGGTTCTACGAGCAGTACTTC
. | TRBJ1-1 | . | TRBV3-1/TRBV3-2 | CASSQGSGVTEAFF | TGTGCCAGCAGCCAAGGGTCCGGAGTCACTGAAGCTTTCTTT
. | TRBJ2-1 | . | TRBV6-4 | CASSRDFYNEQFF | TGTGCCAGCAGCCGGGACTTTTACAATGAGCAGTTCTTC
. | TRBJ2-2 | . | TRBV5-1 | CASSQVARGTGELFF | TGCGCCAGCAGTCAGGTGGCGCGGGGCACCGGGGAGCTGTTTTTT
TRBD1 | TRBJ2-7 | . | TRBV5-1 | CASSHKQGSSYEQYF | TGCGCCAGCAGCCATAAACAGGGGAGCTCCTACGAGCAGTACTTC
TRBD1 | TRBJ2-7 | . | TRBV29-1 | CSVLAPRQGISNEQYF | TGCAGCGTTCTAGCCCCGCGACAGGGAATCTCCAACGAGCAGTACTTC
. | TRBJ1-1 | . | TRBV5-4 | CASSHGGLNTEAFF | TGTGCCAGCAGCCACGGGGGGTTGAACACTGAAGCTTTCTTT
. | TRBJ2-6 | . | TRBV5-4 | CASRRGWESAGANVLTF | TGTGCCAGCAGGAGGGGGTGGGAGTCGGCCGGGGCCAACGTCCTGACTTTC
TRBD1 | TRBJ1-6 | . | TRBV3-1/TRBV3-2 | CASSRQGFNSPLHF | TGTGCCAGCTCACGACAGGGATTTAATTCACCCCTCCACTTT
. | TRBJ2-1 | . | TRBV7-9 | CASSLAFGGGDEQFF | TGTGCCAGCAGCTTAGCTTTTGGAGGAGGGGATGAGCAGTTCTTC
TRBD2 | TRBJ2-3 | . | TRBV3-1/TRBV3-2 | CASSRGSGSSTDTQYF | TGTGCCAGCAGCCGCGGTAGCGGGTCTAGCACAGATACGCAGTATTTT
TRBD1 | TRBJ2-7 | . | TRBV5-5 | CASSLRDSLFTYEQYF | TGTGCCAGCAGCCTCCGGGACAGCTTATTTACCTACGAGCAGTACTTC
. | TRBJ1-4 | . | TRBV11-2 | CASSSLRSAEKLFF | TGTGCCAGCAGCTCCCTCCGGAGCGCTGAAAAACTGTTTTTT
. | TRBJ1-5 | . | TRBV28 | CASSTGQPGNQPQHF | TGTGCCAGCAGCACTGGACAGCCCGGCAATCAGCCCCAGCATTTT
TRBD1 | TRBJ2-6 | once | TRBV5-6 | CASSLWDRGSGANVLTF | TGTGCCAGCAGCTTGTGGGACAGGGGATCTGGGGCCAACGTCCTGACTTTC
. | TRBJ2-1 | . | TRBV28 | CASSSFQGGIDEQFF | TGTGCCAGCAGTTCCTTCCAGGGAGGCATAGATGAGCAGTTCTTC
. | TRBJ1-1 | . | TRBV3-1/TRBV3-2 | CASSHLSGGTEAFF | TGTGCCAGCAGCCATTTATCGGGTGGCACTGAAGCTTTCTTT
. | TRBJ2-5 | . | TRBV5-4 | CASSPLQGARAQETQYF | TGTGCCAGCAGCCCCTTGCAGGGCGCCCGCGCACAAGAGACCCAGTACTTC
. | TRBJ1-6 | . | TRBV7-6 | CASSPDIGGVSPLHF | TGTGCCAGCAGCCCCGACATCGGCGGGGTATCACCCCTCCACTTT
. | TRBJ1-1 | . | TRBV7-3 | CASSFSGVGEAFF | TGTGCCAGCAGCTTTTCAGGGGTTGGCGAAGCTTTCTTT
TRBD2 | TRBJ2-7 | many | TRBV10-2 | CASTGAGAVSYEQYF | TGCGCCAGCACTGGAGCGGGGGCCGTTTCCTACGAGCAGTACTTC
. | TRBJ1-1 | . | TRBV7-2 | CASSSTGLAEAFF | TGTGCCAGCAGCTCTACAGGGCTGGCTGAAGCTTTCTTT
. | TRBJ1-1 | . | TRBV3-1/TRBV3-2 | CASSGLGGTEAFF | TGTGCCAGCTCAGGGTTGGGGGGCACTGAAGCTTTCTTT
. | TRBJ2-3 | . | TRBV5-4 | CASSRSTDTQYF | TGTGCCAGCAGCCGTAGCACAGATACGCAGTATTTT
TRBD2 | TRBJ2-1 | . | TRBV30 | CAWSWGGRYDEQFF | TGTGCCTGGAGTTGGGGGGGGAGATACGATGAGCAGTTCTTC
TRBD1 | TRBJ1-1 | . | TRBV3-1/TRBV3-2 | CASSLWGAGGGMNTEAFF | TGTGCCAGCAGCCTCTGGGGGGCAGGGGGCGGGATGAACACTGAAGCTTTCTTT
TRBD1 | TRBJ1-2 | . | TRBV7-2 | CASTDRYNGYTF | TGTGCCAGCACGGACAGGTATAATGGCTACACCTTC
TRBD1 | TRBJ2-7 | . | TRBV10-2 | CASSETGGLVREQYF | TGCGCCAGCAGTGAGACAGGGGGACTTGTGCGCGAGCAGTACTTC
. | TRBJ1-5 | few | TRBV19 | CASSIKSLGNQPQHF | TGTGCCAGTAGTATAAAGAGCTTGGGCAATCAGCCCCAGCATTTT
. | TRBJ1-2 | . | TRBV6-5 | CASSPRVDYGYTF | TGTGCCAGCAGCCCCAGGGTTGACTATGGCTACACCTTC
. | TRBJ1-5 | few | TRBV28 | CASSGGWPQHF | TGTGCCAGCAGCGGCGGTTGGCCCCAGCATTTT
TRBD1 | TRBJ2-2 | few | TRBV6-5 | CASRADRAGELFF | TGTGCCAGCAGAGCGGACAGGGCCGGGGAGCTGTTTTTT
. | TRBJ2-1 | few | TRBV5-4 | CASSEPEGAIANEQFF | TGTGCCAGCAGCGAGCCCGAAGGGGCTATTGCGAATGAGCAGTTCTTC